These 20 T cell receptor beta chains were sequenced from one sample in a study of blood T cells in healthy people across ages. Together with a sample-barcoded 5' primer, a J-beta primer mix was included in a second PCR lasting roughly 6 to 12 cycles. TCRdb redid the calling of the 5' RACE reads with MiXCR, one entry per CDR3 protein. The sample consists of some 710,000 distinct CDR3 sequences, less than 60% of them appearing once. Sequences were obtained from blood. These receptors originate from a man older than 75 in good health.

This clonotype was observed a single time. The chain has TRBV18 and TRBJ2-7, with TRBD2 matching over 11 bases. Germline V gives CDR1 KGHSH, CDR2 LQKENI. J was trimmed by 8 bases and V by 3 bases; bases with no gene match: 6. The CDR3 is 14 residues long. CDR3 region: CASSPSGLAVQQYF. CDR3 DNA: TGTGCCAGCTCACCTTCGGGACTAGCGGTCCAGCAGTACTTC.

The chain employs TRBV7-2 and TRBJ1-6, with a weak D call TRBD1 (5 bases). V lost 4 bases and J lost 6, with 13 bases in between. Germline V gives CDR1 SGHTA, CDR2 FQGNSA. The CDR3 extends over 15 amino acids. The CDR3 DNA is TGTGCCAGCAGCTCAAACGACAGTCCTAATTCACCCCTCCACTTT. Protein sequence: CASSSNDSPNSPLHF. Full variable domain (rest looked up from reference TRBV7-2 and TRBJ1-6): GAGVSQSPSNKVTEKGKDVELRCDPISGHTALYWYRQSLGQGLEFLIYFQGNSAPDKSGLPSDRFSAERTGGSVSTLTIQRTQQEDSAVYLCASSSNDSPNSPLHFGNGTRLTVT.

This clonotype was counted only a few times. The rearrangement links TRBV20-1 to TRBJ2-5; no clear D gene. The J call is in doubt because the DNA end fits TRBJ2-7 better. Per germline, CDR1 DFQATT and CDR2 SNEGSKA (reference sequence). The CDR3 contains 13 residues. The CDR3, as DNA: TGCAGTGCTGACTCGGCCGTTTGGAGCGAGCAGTACTTC. Encoded protein: CSADSAVWSEQYF.

In its sample, this clonotype was seen a few times. V and J are TRBV5-1 and TRBJ2-1; possibly TRBD1 for D (5 bases). From germline, CDR1 is SGHRS and CDR2 YFSETQ. The CDR3 has 16 amino acids. V was clipped by 0 bases and J by 5 bases, with 15 bases between them. The CDR3: CASSLGSAGPNNEQFF. Written as DNA, the CDR3 is TGCGCCAGCAGCTTGGGTTCGGCAGGGCCGAACAATGAGCAGTTCTTC.

This clonotype was counted a few times. The V gene is TRBV12-3 or TRBV12-4, the J gene TRBJ2-5; 8 bases align to TRBD1. The V and J ends lost 6 bases and 3 bases, in that order; junction bases with no gene match: 9. This CDR3 spans 15 amino acids. The CDR3, as DNA: TGTGCCAGCAGCCAGACAGGGGTTGGAGAAGAGACCCAGTACTTC. This sequence encodes CASSQTGVGEETQYF.

This chain links TRBV21-1 with TRBJ1-4. TRBV21-1 counts as a pseudogene. The CDR3 contains 15 residues. This CDR3 reads CASSKEYATNEKLFF. Here the CDR3 DNA reads TGTGCCAGCAGCAAGGAGTATGCAACTAATGAAAAACTATTTTTT.

The chain carries TRBV6-1 and TRBJ2-1; TRBD2 matches at 8 bases. This CDR3 has 15 residues. CDR1 and CDR2 from the germline V gene are MNHNS and SASEGT. Trimming at V came to 0 bases and at J to 8 bases, leaving 6 bases not matched to a gene. CDR3: CASSEAPGLGDEQFF. As DNA, the CDR3 is TGTGCCAGCAGTGAAGCGCCGGGACTAGGGGATGAGCAGTTCTTC.

CDR3 in amino acids: CASRAGTSGLNEQFF. The CDR3 DNA reads as TGTGCCAGCAGAGCCGGGACTAGCGGCCTGAATGAGCAGTTCTTC. The chain employs TRBV6-1 and TRBJ2-1, with 11 positions matching TRBD2. V trimming: 6 bases; J trimming: 7 bases; junction bases outside the gene matches: 8. CDR3 size: 15 residues. Germline V lookup: CDR1 MNHNS, CDR2 SASEGT.

Concerning this clonotype: With a much larger clone just one base away, this may be a read error. In DNA, the CDR3 is TGTGCCAGCAGCATTGAAGCTCGAGGGCAGTACTTC. This codes for CASSIEARGQYF. The chain uses TRBV3-1 and TRBJ2-5, with D maybe TRBD2 (5 bases). V was clipped by 5 bases and J by 11 bases, with 15 bases between them. The CDR3 length is 12 residues. Germline CDR1 is LGHDT and CDR2 is YNNKEL (reference sequence).

This clonotype was picked up a small number of times. The V gene is TRBV27, the J gene TRBJ2-7, with D possibly TRBD1 on 6 matching bases. The germline CDR1 and CDR2 sequences are MNHEY and SMNVEV (reference sequence). With 6 bases removed from V and 3 bases from J, the gap between germline ends came to 15 bases. The CDR3 has 14 amino acids. The CDR3 here is CASSPQGYHYEQYF. The CDR3 DNA sequence: TGTGCCAGCAGCCCCCAGGGGTACCACTACGAGCAGTACTTC.

The gene calls are TRBV29-1 and TRBJ2-4; D is ambiguous. V lost 5 bases, J lost 7 bases, and 12 bases lay in between. The germline CDR1 and CDR2 sequences are SQVTM and ANQGSEA. CDR3 size: 12 residues. The CDR3 loop is CSVYSPGNIQYF. The CDR3 region has the DNA TGCAGCGTTTACAGCCCTGGGAACATTCAGTACTTC. Combining the CDR3 with reference TRBV29-1 and TRBJ2-4 gives the whole variable domain SAVISQKPSRDICQRGTSLTIQCQVDSQVTMMFWYRQQPGQSLTLIATANQGSEATYESGFVIDKFPISRPNLTFSTLTVSNMSPEDSSIYLCSVYSPGNIQYFGAGTRLSVL.

This clonotype was observed a few times. The chain employs TRBV5-1 and TRBJ1-3; weak D call: TRBD1 (5 bases). CDR3 length: 13 amino acids. V lost 4 bases, J lost 4 bases, and 9 bases lay in between. Looked up from germline, CDR1 is SGHRS and CDR2 is YFSETQ. The CDR3 protein is CASSGDGGNTIYF. The CDR3 coding sequence is TGCGCCAGCAGCGGGGACGGCGGAAACACCATATATTTT.

This clonotype was counted a single time. The V and J genes are TRBV10-3 and TRBJ2-5, with TRBD1 as a possible D gene (6 bases). The J call may be faulty, since TRBJ2-1 better matches the DNA end. Germline CDR1 is ENHRY and CDR2 is SYGVKD. This CDR3 contains 13 residues. In DNA, the CDR3 is TGTGCCATCAGCGGACAGCTCCAAGAGACCCAGTTCTTC. Its protein is CAISGQLQETQFF.

This clonotype has just one count. The V and J genes are TRBV7-2 and TRBJ2-1; the D call may be TRBD1 or TRBD2 (5 bases each). The CDR3 contains 13 residues. Germline values: CDR1 SGHTA, CDR2 FQGNSA. V lost 5 bases, J lost 10 bases, and 15 bases lay in between. The CDR3 coding sequence is TGTGCCAGCAGCCAAATAAGGGACGCCGAGCAGTTCTTC. Its translation: CASSQIRDAEQFF. Using reference TRBV7-2 and TRBJ2-1 for the parts outside the CDR3, the full variable domain is GAGVSQSPSNKVTEKGKDVELRCDPISGHTALYWYRQSLGQGLEFLIYFQGNSAPDKSGLPSDRFSAERTGGSVSTLTIQRTQQEDSAVYLCASSQIRDAEQFFGPGTRLTVL.

This clonotype was observed once. J is TRBJ1-4 and V is TRBV4-2; D call uncertain. The CDR3 is 17 amino acids. Trimming cost V 0 bases and J 0 bases, with 11 bases left between them. Germline V gives CDR1 LGHNA, CDR2 YNFKEQ. The CDR3 region has the DNA TGTGCCAGCAGCCAAGAGCTTCAGATTGCAACTAATGAAAAACTGTTTTTT. It codes for CASSQELQIATNEKLFF.

This clonotype was counted a few times. The rearrangement uses TRBV28 and TRBJ2-5; D not resolved. V was pared by 5 bases and J by 3 bases, with 13 bases between. Germline values: CDR1 MDHEN, CDR2 SYDVKM. The CDR3 is made up of 14 amino acids. CDR3 DNA: TGTGCCAGCAGTCCTTTAGTCAGAAAAGAGACCCAGTACTTC. Protein product: CASSPLVRKETQYF.

This clonotype was found many times. V and J are TRBV6-5 and TRBJ2-1, with 9 bases fitting TRBD1. The CDR3 is 13 residues long. The V gene's germline CDR1 is MNHEY and CDR2 SVGAGI. With V trimmed by 8 bases and J by 5 bases, 4 bases remained unmatched. CDR3 nucleotide sequence: TGTGCCAGCGCAGGGACAGGGAACAATGAGCAGTTCTTC. Encoded protein: CASAGTGNNEQFF.

There are a few counts of this clonotype. The chain carries TRBV5-6 and TRBJ1-2; 8 bases agree with TRBD1. The CDR3 sequence is 13 residues long. Germline V gene sequence: CDR1 SGHDT, CDR2 YYEEEE. J gave up 7 bases and V 4 bases, and 6 bases lay outside the gene matches. The CDR3 nucleotides are TGTGCCAGCAGCAAGGACAGGGTTGGTGGCTACACCTTC. Translated: CASSKDRVGGYTF.

This chain uses TRBV29-1 with TRBJ2-3, with TRBD2 identical over 7 bases. The germline V gene has CDR1 SQVTM and CDR2 ANQGSEA. The CDR3 is 12 residues long. Germline trimming cut 8 bases from V and 4 bases from J; bases unmatched to any gene: 6. CDR3 nucleotide sequence: TGCAGCTTTGGACGGGAGGCAGATACGCAGTATTTT. Translating gives CSFGREADTQYF.

The J gene is TRBJ2-1, the V gene TRBV4-3, with TRBD2 identical over 9 bases. CDR1 is LGHNA and CDR2 is YSLEER in the germline V gene. Trimming removed 1 base from V and 5 bases from J; junction bases left unmatched: 3. The CDR3 length is 15 residues. The DNA of the CDR3 is TGCGCCAGCAGCCAAGCTAGCGGGGTCAACAATGAGCAGTTCTTC. Protein: CASSQASGVNNEQFF.